The entry that follows covers one TCR beta chain sequence. The CDR3 runs 13 residues. V shed 6 bases and J shed 4 bases, with 10 bases lying between them. CDR1 is MNHEY and CDR2 is SMNVEV in the germline V gene (reference sequence). This sample was taken from a study of cytomegalovirus exposure and HLA in healthy donors. Primers for the PCR totalled 60 Vbeta and 13 Jbeta. Sequenced by immunoSEQ multiplex PCR; TCRdb stores in-frame clones only, minus some. The sample lists about 150,000 clones, approximately 60% occurring once. This sequence joins TRBV27 and TRBJ1-5, with D possibly being TRBD1 (6 bases). The TCR comes from an older woman in good health and CMV-seropositive. Sequenced: PBMCs. The CDR3 reads CASRPDRNQPQHF. In DNA, the CDR3 is TGTGCCAGCAGACCGGACAGAAATCAGCCCCAGCATTTT.